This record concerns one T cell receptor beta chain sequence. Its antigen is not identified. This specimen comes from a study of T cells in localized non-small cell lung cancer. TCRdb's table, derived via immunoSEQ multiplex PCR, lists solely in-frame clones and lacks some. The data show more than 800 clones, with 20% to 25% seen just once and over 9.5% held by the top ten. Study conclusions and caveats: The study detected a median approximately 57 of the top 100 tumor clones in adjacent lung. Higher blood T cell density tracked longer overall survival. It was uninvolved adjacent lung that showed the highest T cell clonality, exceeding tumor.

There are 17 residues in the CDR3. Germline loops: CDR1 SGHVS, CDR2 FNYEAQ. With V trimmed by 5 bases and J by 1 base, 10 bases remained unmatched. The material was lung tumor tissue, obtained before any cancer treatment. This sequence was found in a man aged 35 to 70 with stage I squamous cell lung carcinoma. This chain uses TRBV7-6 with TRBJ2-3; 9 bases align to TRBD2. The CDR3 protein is CASSQDQAGGGTDTQYF. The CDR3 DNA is TGTGCCAGCAGCCAAGATCAAGCGGGGGGCGGCACAGATACGCAGTATTTT.